This T cell receptor beta chain came from a study of PD-L1 blockade in urothelial cancer. CDR3 size: 15 residues. With 5 bases removed from V and 0 bases from J, the gap between germline ends came to 13 bases. Per germline, CDR1 SGHTA and CDR2 FQGNSA. TCRdb keeps only in-frame clones here, not all; method: immunoSEQ multiplex PCR. Of over 100,000 clones detected, 91% appear once; the ten largest clones hold 3% to 4.5%. Indicated time point: peripheral blood 6 weeks after treatment start. This clonotype was obtained from a man in his sixties with urothelial cancer. Sequenced here: PBMCs, sampled around atezolizumab (anti-PD-L1) treatment. The chain uses TRBV7-2 and TRBJ1-2; no clear D. The CDR3 loop reads CASSQWSGANYGYTF. In DNA form, the CDR3 reads TGTGCCAGCAGCCAATGGTCCGGTGCTAACTATGGCTACACCTTC.